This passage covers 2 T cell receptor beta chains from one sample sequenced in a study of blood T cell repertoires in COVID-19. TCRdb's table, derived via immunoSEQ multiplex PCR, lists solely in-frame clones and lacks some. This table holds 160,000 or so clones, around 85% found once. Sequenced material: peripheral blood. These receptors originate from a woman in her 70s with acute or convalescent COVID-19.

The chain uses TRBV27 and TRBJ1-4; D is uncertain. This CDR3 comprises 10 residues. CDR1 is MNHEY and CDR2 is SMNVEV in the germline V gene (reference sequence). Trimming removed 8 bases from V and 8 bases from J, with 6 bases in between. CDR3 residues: CASGREKLFF. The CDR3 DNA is TGTGCCAGCGGGAGGGAAAAACTGTTTTTT.

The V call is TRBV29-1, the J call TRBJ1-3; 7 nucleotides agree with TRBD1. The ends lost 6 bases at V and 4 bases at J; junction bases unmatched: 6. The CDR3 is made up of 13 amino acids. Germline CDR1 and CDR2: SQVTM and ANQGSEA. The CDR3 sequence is CSVVDRVGNTIYF. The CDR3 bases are TGCAGCGTGGTAGACAGGGTCGGAAACACCATATATTTT. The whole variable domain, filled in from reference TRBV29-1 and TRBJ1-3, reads SAVISQKPSRDICQRGTSLTIQCQVDSQVTMMFWYRQQPGQSLTLIATANQGSEATYESGFVIDKFPISRPNLTFSTLTVSNMSPEDSSIYLCSVVDRVGNTIYFGEGSWLTVV.